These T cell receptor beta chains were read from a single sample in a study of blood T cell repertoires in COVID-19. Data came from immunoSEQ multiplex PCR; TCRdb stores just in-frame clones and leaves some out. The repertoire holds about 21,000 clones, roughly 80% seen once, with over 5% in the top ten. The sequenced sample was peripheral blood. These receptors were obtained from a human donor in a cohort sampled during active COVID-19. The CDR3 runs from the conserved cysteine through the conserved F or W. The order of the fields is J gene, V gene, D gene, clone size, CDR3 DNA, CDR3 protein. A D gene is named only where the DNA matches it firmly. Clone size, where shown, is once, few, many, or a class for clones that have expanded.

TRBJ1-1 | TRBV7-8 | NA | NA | TGTGCCAGCAGCTTAGGAACAGGGTTCCAGGGTGAAGCTTTCTTT | CASSLGTGFQGEAFF
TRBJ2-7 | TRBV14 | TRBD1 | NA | TGTGCCAGCAGCCACCCGGGACAGGGAGTCTACGAGCAGTACTTC | CASSHPGQGVYEQYF
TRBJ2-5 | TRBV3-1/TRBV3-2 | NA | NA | TGTGCCAGCAGCCACAGGTGGGCCGGGGGTGAGACCCAGTACTTC | CASSHRWAGGETQYF
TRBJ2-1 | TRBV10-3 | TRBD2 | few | TGTGCCATCAGTGAGCCGGCTAGCGGGGGACCCATCTCCTACAATGAGCAGTTCTTC | CAISEPASGGPISYNEQFF
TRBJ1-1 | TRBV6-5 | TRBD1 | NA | TGTGCCAGCAGATCCAGGGGGATGGGAAAAGCTTTCTTT | CASRSRGMGKAFF
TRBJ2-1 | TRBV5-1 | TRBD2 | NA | TGCGCCAGCAGCCCCGGACTAGCGGGGACCAATGAGCAGTTCTTC | CASSPGLAGTNEQFF
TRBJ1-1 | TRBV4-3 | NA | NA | TGCGCCAGCAGCCAACCGGACAGATTCACTGAAGCTTTCTTT | CASSQPDRFTEAFF
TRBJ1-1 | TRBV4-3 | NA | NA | TGCGCCAGCAGCCAAGAGTCTAGGGGGAACACTGAAGCTTTCTTT | CASSQESRGNTEAFF
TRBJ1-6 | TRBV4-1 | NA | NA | TGCGCCAGCAGCCAACCGGGTAGAAATTCACCCCTCCACTTT | CASSQPGRNSPLHF
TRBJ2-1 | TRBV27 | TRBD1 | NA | TGTGCCAGCAGGAAACCGGGACAGCCTTACAATGAGCAGTTCTTC | CASRKPGQPYNEQFF
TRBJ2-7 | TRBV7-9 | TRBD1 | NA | TGTGCCAGCAGCACCGGGACAGGGAGTTACGAGCAGTACTTC | CASSTGTGSYEQYF
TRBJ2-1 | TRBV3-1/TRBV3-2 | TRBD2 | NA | TGTGCCAGCAGCCCTCTAGCGGGGCCCTACAATGAGCAGTTCTTC | CASSPLAGPYNEQFF
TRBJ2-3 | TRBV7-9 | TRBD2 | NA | TGTGCCAGCAGTCGCGACCTAGCGGGGACAGATACGCAGTATTTT | CASSRDLAGTDTQYF
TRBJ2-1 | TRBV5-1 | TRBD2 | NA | TGCGCCAGCAGCTTTAGCAGCGGGGGGGCCTACAATGAGCAGTTCTTC | CASSFSSGGAYNEQFF
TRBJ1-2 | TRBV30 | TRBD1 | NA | TGTGCCTGGAGTCGGGACAGACCAAAAGGCTACACCTTC | CAWSRDRPKGYTF
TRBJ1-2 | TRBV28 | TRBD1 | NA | TGTGCCAGCAGTTCAATACAGGGGCCGCGGGGCTATGGCTACACCTTC | CASSSIQGPRGYGYTF
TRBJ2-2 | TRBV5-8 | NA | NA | TGTGCCAGCAGCTTGGGGGGCAGATACACCGGGGAGCTGTTTTTT | CASSLGGRYTGELFF
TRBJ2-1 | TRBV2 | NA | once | TGTGCCAGCAGTGAAGATGGGCTTATCAATGAGCAGTTCTTC | CASSEDGLINEQFF
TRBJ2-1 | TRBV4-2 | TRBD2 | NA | TGTGCCAGCAGCCAAGAATTCGGGGGGATATCCTACAATGAGCAGTTCTTC | CASSQEFGGISYNEQFF
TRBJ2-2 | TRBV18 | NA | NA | TGTGCCAGCTCCTACTCTGGGGAGCTGTTTTTT | CASSYSGELFF
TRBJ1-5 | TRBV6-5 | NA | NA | TGTGCCAGCAGCCTAAGGGGGGGGAATCAGCCCCAGCATTTT | CASSLRGGNQPQHF
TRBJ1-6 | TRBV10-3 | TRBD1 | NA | TGTGCCATCAGTCCGGGACAGTACCCCTCACCCCTCCACTTT | CAISPGQYPSPLHF
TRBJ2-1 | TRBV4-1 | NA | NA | TGCGCCAGCAGCCAAGTTGGGGGGGCCTCCTACAATGAGCAGTTCTTC | CASSQVGGASYNEQFF
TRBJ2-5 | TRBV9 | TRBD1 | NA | TGTGCCAGCAGCGTAGTTGGCAGGGGGCAAGAGACCCAGTACTTC | CASSVVGRGQETQYF
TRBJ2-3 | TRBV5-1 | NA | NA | TGCGCCAGCAGCTTGTCGGGGGGCCGGGGAGATACGCAGTATTTT | CASSLSGGRGDTQYF
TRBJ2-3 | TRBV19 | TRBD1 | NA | TGTGCCAGTAGTCCCGGGACAGGGACAGATACGCAGTATTTT | CASSPGTGTDTQYF
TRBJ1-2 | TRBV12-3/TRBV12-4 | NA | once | TGTGTCAGCACCTCAGGGGAGAATGATGGCTACACCTTC | CVSTSGENDGYTF
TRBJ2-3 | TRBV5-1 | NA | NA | TGCGCCAGCAGCTTGGATTTTGCGGATACGCAGTATTTT | CASSLDFADTQYF
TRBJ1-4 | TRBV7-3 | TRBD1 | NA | TGTGCCAGCAGCCCTAAGGGACAGAGAAATGAAAAACTGTTTTTT | CASSPKGQRNEKLFF
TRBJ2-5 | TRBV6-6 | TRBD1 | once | TGTGCCAGCAGTTTCATAACCGGGACAGTACAAGAGACCCAGTACTTC | CASSFITGTVQETQYF
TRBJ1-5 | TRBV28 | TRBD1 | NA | TGTGCCAGCAGGCTACAGGGGGCGAGGAGCAATCAGCCCCAGCATTTT | CASRLQGARSNQPQHF
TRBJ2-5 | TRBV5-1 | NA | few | TGCGCCAGCAGCTTGGGAGTGGGGGCCTCAGAGACCCAGTACTTC | CASSLGVGASETQYF
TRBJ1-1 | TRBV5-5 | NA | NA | TGTGCCAGCAGCGTCGGACAGACGAACACTGAAGCTTTCTTT | CASSVGQTNTEAFF
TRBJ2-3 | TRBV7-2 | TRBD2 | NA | TGTGCCAGCAGCTTATCAGCGGGGGGGGGCTTGCAGTATTTT | CASSLSAGGGLQYF
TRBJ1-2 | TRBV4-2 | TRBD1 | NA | TGTGCCAGCAGCCAAGTAAAACGACAGGGTGGTGGCTACACCTTC | CASSQVKRQGGGYTF
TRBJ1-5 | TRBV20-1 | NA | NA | TGCAGTGCTACTGACAGTAATCAGCCCCAGCATTTT | CSATDSNQPQHF
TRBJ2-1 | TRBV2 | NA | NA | TGTGCCAGCAGTGATTGGTTTCAGTTTAATGAGCAGTTCTTC | CASSDWFQFNEQFF